This T cell receptor beta chain was recovered during a study of shared clonotypes between healthy human individuals. Study observations and caveats: Donor clonotype sharing was expected to depend on sequencing depth.

Donors, without exception, were Caucasian adults residing in Nashville, Tennessee. Of note for this clone: Antigen unknown.

Trimming cost V 6 bases and J 4 bases, with 9 bases left between them. CDR3 length: 13 amino acids. CDR1 is SGHAT and CDR2 is FQNNGV in the germline V gene. Across several immunoSEQ plates, the genomic DNA of each subset was split evenly. Data came from immunoSEQ multiplex PCR; TCRdb stores just in-frame clones and leaves some out. The table lists 470,000 or so clones, about 78% of them singletons. This receptor was taken from a woman aged 40 to 49 in good health. Some clones in this sample may be carry-over from other donors' samples. Sequenced sample: PBMCs. The chain recombines TRBV11-2 with TRBJ2-2, with D uncertain. CDR3 in amino acids: CASSLQTTGELFF. DNA for the CDR3: TGTGCCAGCAGTCTCCAGACCACCGGGGAGCTGTTTTTT.